This TCR beta chain stems from a study of cytomegalovirus exposure and HLA in healthy donors. Primers for the PCR totalled 60 Vbeta and 13 Jbeta. Assay used: immunoSEQ multiplex PCR; TCRdb lists only in-frame clones, some missing. The sample lists 150,000 to 200,000 clones, 55% to 65% seen once, with around 2.9% in the top ten. This CDR3 has 14 residues. V lost 1 base to trimming and J lost 9 bases; unmatched junction nucleotides: 8. CDR1 and CDR2 (germline): SGHTA, FQGNSA. V usage is TRBV7-2 and J usage is TRBJ2-7; TRBD1 aligns across 8 bases. This receptor was taken from a man aged 40-55 years in good health and CMV-seronegative. Sequenced material: PBMCs. Here the CDR3 DNA reads TGTGCCAGCAGCTTAGGTGGGACAGGAAACTGGCAGTACTTC. Translated: CASSLGGTGNWQYF.